The T cell receptor (beta chain) described here comes from a study of blood T cell repertoires in COVID-19. Whole-study context: COVID-19 samples collected from the United States, Italy and Spain covered acute and convalescent phases. T cells, B-cell-depleted T cells, or PBMCs supplied cDNA or gDNA.

In the study's own analysis: Counts of nucleated cells, estimated from reference gene primer amplification, were obtained. The table came from immunoSEQ multiplex PCR; TCRdb's copy has only in-frame clones and leaves some out. The V and J calls and the clone size are those of that table, but D and trimming were determined from the DNA. The table records over 70,000 clones, 65% to 85% of them present only once. Losses at the gene ends were 5 bases for V and 0 bases for J; bases not matched to a gene: 6. Germline V gene lookup returns CDR1 SGHAT and CDR2 FQNNGV. The CDR3 is 16 amino acids. This sequence originates from a woman in her sixties with acute or convalescent COVID-19. The chain joins TRBV11-2 to TRBJ2-1; 8 bases agree with TRBD1. The sample taken for sequencing was peripheral blood. CDR3 nucleotides: TGTGCCAGCAGCCGAAGGACAGGGAGCTCCTACAATGAGCAGTTCTTC. Protein sequence: CASSRRTGSSYNEQFF.